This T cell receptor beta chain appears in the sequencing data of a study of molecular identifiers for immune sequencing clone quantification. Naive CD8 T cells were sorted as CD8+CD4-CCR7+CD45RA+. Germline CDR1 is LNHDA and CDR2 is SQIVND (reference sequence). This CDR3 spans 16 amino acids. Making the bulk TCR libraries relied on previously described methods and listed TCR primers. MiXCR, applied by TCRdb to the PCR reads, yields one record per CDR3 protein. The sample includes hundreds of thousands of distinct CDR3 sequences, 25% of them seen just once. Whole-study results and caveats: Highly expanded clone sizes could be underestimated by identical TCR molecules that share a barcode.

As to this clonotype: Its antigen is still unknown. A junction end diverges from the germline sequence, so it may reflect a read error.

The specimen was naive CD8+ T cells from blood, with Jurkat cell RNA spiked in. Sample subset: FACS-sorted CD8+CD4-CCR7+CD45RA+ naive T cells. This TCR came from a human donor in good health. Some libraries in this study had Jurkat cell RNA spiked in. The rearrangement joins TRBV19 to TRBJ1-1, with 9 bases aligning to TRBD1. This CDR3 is CASRIEPGQGKTEVFF. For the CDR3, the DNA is TGTGCCAGTAGGATAGAACCGGGACAGGGAAAGACTGAAGTTTTCTTT.